This TCR beta chain is from a study of blood T cell repertoires in COVID-19. Across the whole study: Collection of acute and convalescent COVID-19 samples took place in the United States, Italy and Spain. The cDNA or gDNA used as material had been derived from T cells, B-cell-depleted T cells, or PBMCs.

The authors' processing: It was from reference gene primer amplification that nucleated cell counts were estimated. Generated by immunoSEQ multiplex PCR, the TCRdb table keeps only in-frame clones and is missing some. For V, J and clone size, that table is used; D and trimming come from the DNA. The profile shows approximately 60,000 clones, 86% of them singletons. Germline values: CDR1 SGHDT, CDR2 YYEEEE. Trimming took 2 bases from V and 6 from J; bases not matched to a gene: 7. The CDR3 has 14 residues. The sample taken for sequencing was peripheral blood. The receptor was isolated from a middle-aged man with active COVID-19. The gene calls are TRBV5-6 and TRBJ2-7, with 8 nucleotides matching TRBD2. This CDR3 is CASSFPGGPLEQYF. CDR3 in DNA: TGTGCCAGCAGCTTCCCGGGAGGGCCACTCGAGCAGTACTTC.